The entry below describes one T cell receptor beta chain. Its target is not known. This sample is drawn from a study of cytomegalovirus exposure and HLA in healthy donors. Study-level results: TCR clusters originating in the first cohort tended to co-occur in the 100 to 150 validation repertoires, according to a later analysis. Investigators reported approximately 170 TCR beta chains as tied to cytomegalovirus. It was reported that the classifier diagnosed cytomegalovirus status with high specificity and sensitivity in both the original and validation cohorts.

This CDR3 comprises 13 residues. Germline V gene lookup returns CDR1 MGHDK and CDR2 SYGVNS. With 1 base removed from V and 1 base from J, the gap between germline ends came to 4 bases. Data came from immunoSEQ multiplex PCR; TCRdb stores just in-frame clones and leaves some out. The table records some 84,000 clones, just over 90% of them present only once. This receptor was obtained from a man aged 25-45 years in good health and CMV-seronegative. Specimen: PBMCs. J is TRBJ1-1 and V is TRBV25-1; D is undetermined. CDR3 in amino acids: CASSESWNTEAFF. The CDR3 nucleotides are TGTGCCAGCAGTGAATCCTGGAACACTGAAGCTTTCTTT.